This T cell receptor beta chain is drawn from a study of beta chain features in type 1 diabetes. Study details: Healthy donors and patients had similar age, gender and cell yields. Notes on the study in general: Shorter templates may be favored by PCR, equally so in patients and controls.

Reverse transcribing all isolated RNA meant expressed TCRB transcripts were sequenced. Method: immunoSEQ multiplex PCR; TCRdb's copy keeps in-frame clones and lacks some. This sample has 900,000 or so clones, with under 20% found just once. The CDR3 is 11 amino acids. Germline values: CDR1 MDHEN, CDR2 SYDVKM. Trimming pared 5 bases from V and 9 bases from J, leaving 10 bases between. As concerns this clone: Its antigen is still unknown.

The TCR originated in a woman in her late teens or twenties in good health. The chain uses TRBV28 and TRBJ1-2, with a tentative D call TRBD1 (5 bases). What was sequenced was naive CD4+ T cells from blood. Here the CDR3 DNA reads TGTGCCAGCAGTGAGTCAGGGAGCTACACCTTC. Encoded protein: CASSESGSYTF.